The 14 T cell receptor beta chains reported below all come from one sample, sequenced in a study of shared clonotypes between healthy human individuals. This table comes from immunoSEQ multiplex PCR, and its TCRdb copy is limited to in-frame clones, with some not included. The sample lists about 2.3 million clones, about nine tenths seen once, with approximately 0.39% in the top ten. Sequenced material: naive CD4+ T cells from PBMCs. Subset: CD45RA+ positively selected. The receptors come from a man between 18 and 29 years old in good health. Some clones in this sample may be carry-over from other donors' samples.

The genes are TRBV6-5 and TRBJ2-7; 7 bases fit TRBD2. Germline loops: CDR1 MNHEY, CDR2 SVGAGI. Germline trimming cut 0 bases from V and 4 bases from J; bases unmatched to any gene: 3. The CDR3 is 14 residues long. DNA for the CDR3: TGTGCCAGCAGTTACTCGGGGGGGTTTTACGAGCAGTACTTC. Protein product: CASSYSGGFYEQYF.

The chain links TRBV5-8 to TRBJ1-2; 9 bases line up with TRBD1. Unmatched junction bases numbered 9, after V lost 4 bases and J lost 8 bases. The CDR3 is 14 residues long. Germline V CDR1 and CDR2: SGHTS, YDEGEE. The CDR3 coding sequence is TGTGCCAGCAGCCCTCGGGGACAGGGATACGGCTACACCTTC. Translating it yields CASSPRGQGYGYTF.

V gene TRBV18 combines with J gene TRBJ2-3; TRBD1 matches 8 bases. Germline V CDR1 and CDR2: KGHSH, LQKENI. This CDR3 spans 15 amino acids. The V and J ends lost 4 bases and 3 bases, in that order; junction bases with no gene match: 6. This chain's CDR3 is CASSLPGQATDTQYF. CDR3 in DNA: TGTGCCAGCTCACTCCCGGGACAGGCGACAGATACGCAGTATTTT. Drawing the rest from reference TRBV18 and TRBJ2-3, the complete variable domain is NAGVMQNPRHLVRRRGQEARLRCSPMKGHSHVYWYRQLPEEGLKFMVYLQKENIIDESGMPKERFSAEFPKEGPSILRIQQVVRGDSAAYFCASSLPGQATDTQYFGPGTRLTVL.

As DNA, the CDR3 is TGTGCCAGCAGCCAAGTACCGGGAAACACCATATATTTT. It is translated as CASSQVPGNTIYF. This chain links TRBV4-2 with TRBJ1-3; D remains ambiguous. V lost 1 base to trimming and J lost 4 bases, with 5 bases between them. Germline CDR1 LGHNA, CDR2 YNFKEQ. This CDR3 contains 13 residues.

The chain uses TRBV10-3 and TRBJ2-3, with a weak D call TRBD1 (7 bases). Trimming removed 7 bases at V and 2 bases at J, with 16 bases between. The germline V gene encodes CDR1 ENHRY and CDR2 SYGVKD. The CDR3 is 15 residues long. Written as DNA, the CDR3 is TGTGCCATCAATCGGCAGGGGGGCCCCACAGATACGCAGTATTTT. It codes for CAINRQGGPTDTQYF.

V gene TRBV28 combines with J gene TRBJ1-2; D uncertain. This CDR3 is built from 14 residues. The germline V gene encodes CDR1 MDHEN and CDR2 SYDVKM. Trimming removed 10 bases from V and 2 bases from J, with 17 bases in between. The CDR3 is CATLLPGSNYGYTF. In nucleotides, the CDR3 is TGTGCCACCCTACTCCCGGGTTCAAACTATGGCTACACCTTC.

This clone was seen a few times. V gene TRBV30 combines with J gene TRBJ1-1; D perhaps matches TRBD1 (6 bases). The CDR3 contains 13 residues. V was clipped by 6 bases and J by 1 base, with 12 bases between them. Germline values: CDR1 GTSNPN, CDR2 SVGIG (reference sequence). The CDR3 spells CACRKQGNTEAFF. The CDR3 DNA is TGTGCCTGCAGAAAACAGGGGAACACTGAAGCTTTCTTT.

The CDR3 nucleotides are TGTGCCAGCAGCTTTGACGGAAACTATGGCTACACCTTC. It is translated as CASSFDGNYGYTF. The chain uses TRBV7-3 and TRBJ1-2; no clear D. Per germline, CDR1 SGHTA and CDR2 FQGTGA. V was pared by 3 bases and J by 2 bases, with 7 bases between. The CDR3 is 13 amino acids.

CDR3 in amino acids: CASSVAFGRYNEQFF. The CDR3 bases are TGTGCCAGCAGCGTAGCTTTTGGTAGATACAATGAGCAGTTCTTC. This chain joins TRBV9 and TRBJ2-1, with D uncertain. V lost 0 bases and J 4 bases, leaving 11 bases between the germline ends. The CDR3 runs 15 residues. CDR1 is SGDLS and CDR2 is YYNGEE in the germline V gene.

This sequence joins TRBV7-2 and TRBJ1-1, with TRBD1 as a possible D gene (5 bases). This CDR3 is 16 amino acids long. Germline-derived CDR1 and CDR2 are SGHTA and FQGNSA. Trimming took off 4 bases at V and 7 bases at J, with 22 bases between the two ends. The CDR3 DNA reads as TGTGCCAGCAGCTCACGCTTAGGATTTGTCGACAGTGAAGCTTTCTTT. As protein: CASSSRLGFVDSEAFF.

V gene TRBV2 combines with J gene TRBJ2-7; 10 bases line up with TRBD2. This CDR3 is 14 amino acids long. The trim removed 11 bases at V and 3 bases at J, leaving 10 bases unmatched. CDR1 is SNHLY, CDR2 FYNNEI, per germline. The CDR3: CAGARTSGIYEQYF. In DNA, the CDR3 is TGTGCCGGGGCCAGGACTAGCGGTATCTACGAGCAGTACTTC.

The V call is TRBV28, the J call TRBJ2-3; 10 bases fit TRBD1. V lost 5 bases and J lost 4; bases outside the gene matches: 6. The CDR3 is made up of 15 amino acids. Germline loops: CDR1 MDHEN, CDR2 SYDVKM. CDR3 residues: CASSVDRGRADTQYF. In DNA, the CDR3 is TGTGCCAGCAGTGTCGACAGGGGGCGTGCAGATACGCAGTATTTT.

The chain is built from TRBV29-1 and TRBJ2-1, with TRBD2 identical over 11 bases. The CDR3 is 15 amino acids. Germline lookup yields CDR1 SQVTM and CDR2 ANQGSEA. Unmatched junction bases numbered 9, after V lost 8 bases and J lost 3 bases. Here the CDR3 reads CSSGTSGPLYNEQFF. The CDR3 DNA sequence: TGCAGCTCCGGGACTAGCGGCCCCCTCTACAATGAGCAGTTCTTC.

V gene TRBV6-1 combines with J gene TRBJ2-1; 12 bases agree with TRBD2. The CDR3 contains 19 residues. V dropped 4 bases and J dropped 6; count of bases not matched to a gene: 16. Germline CDR1 and CDR2: MNHNS and SASEGT. The CDR3 loop reads CASSVKGPFGLAGSNEQFF. CDR3 nucleotides: TGTGCCAGCAGTGTTAAGGGGCCTTTTGGACTAGCGGGAAGCAATGAGCAGTTCTTC.